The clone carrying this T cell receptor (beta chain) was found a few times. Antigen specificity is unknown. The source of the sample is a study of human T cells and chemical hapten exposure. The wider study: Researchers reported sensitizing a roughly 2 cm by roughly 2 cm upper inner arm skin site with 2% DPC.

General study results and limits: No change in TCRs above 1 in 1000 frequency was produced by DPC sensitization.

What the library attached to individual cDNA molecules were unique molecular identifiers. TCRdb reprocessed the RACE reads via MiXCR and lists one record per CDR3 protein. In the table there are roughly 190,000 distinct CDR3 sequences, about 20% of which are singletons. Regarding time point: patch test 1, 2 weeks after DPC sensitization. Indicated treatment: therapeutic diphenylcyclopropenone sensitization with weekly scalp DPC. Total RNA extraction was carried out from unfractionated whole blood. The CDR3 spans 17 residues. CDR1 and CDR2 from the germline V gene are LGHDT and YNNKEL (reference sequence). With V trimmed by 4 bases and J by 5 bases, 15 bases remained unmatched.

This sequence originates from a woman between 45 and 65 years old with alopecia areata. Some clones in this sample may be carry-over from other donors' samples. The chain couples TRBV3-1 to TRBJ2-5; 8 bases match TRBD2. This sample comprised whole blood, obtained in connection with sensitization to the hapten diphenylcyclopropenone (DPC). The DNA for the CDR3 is TGTGCCAGCAGCCCCATAGGGCGGGAGGCCCTATCGGAGACCCAGTACTTC. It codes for CASSPIGREALSETQYF.